This T cell receptor beta chain was sequenced during a study of T-cell reconstitution after alpha-beta-depleted transplantation in children. A TCRbeta library incorporating unique molecular identifiers was prepared. TCRdb ran MiXCR on the PCR reads and lists one entry per CDR3 protein. Of more than 200,000 distinct CDR3 sequences listed, 20% to 30% are singletons. Trimming left V 5 bases short and J 1 base short, with 11 bases between. There are 14 residues in the CDR3. The sequenced sample was PBMCs, mostly from graft donor cells, obtained 360 days after TCRalphabeta/CD19-depleted stem cell transplant. The sequence was obtained from a female patient aged 2-10 years who had a stem cell transplant for congenital amegakaryocytic thrombocytopenia, so the T cells may come from the graft donor. The chain recombines TRBV12-3 or TRBV12-4 with TRBJ2-5, with a weak D call TRBD2 (6 bases). CDR3 protein: CASSTAGPQETQYF. CDR3 DNA: TGTGCCAGCAGTACCGCGGGGCCCCAAGAGACCCAGTACTTC.